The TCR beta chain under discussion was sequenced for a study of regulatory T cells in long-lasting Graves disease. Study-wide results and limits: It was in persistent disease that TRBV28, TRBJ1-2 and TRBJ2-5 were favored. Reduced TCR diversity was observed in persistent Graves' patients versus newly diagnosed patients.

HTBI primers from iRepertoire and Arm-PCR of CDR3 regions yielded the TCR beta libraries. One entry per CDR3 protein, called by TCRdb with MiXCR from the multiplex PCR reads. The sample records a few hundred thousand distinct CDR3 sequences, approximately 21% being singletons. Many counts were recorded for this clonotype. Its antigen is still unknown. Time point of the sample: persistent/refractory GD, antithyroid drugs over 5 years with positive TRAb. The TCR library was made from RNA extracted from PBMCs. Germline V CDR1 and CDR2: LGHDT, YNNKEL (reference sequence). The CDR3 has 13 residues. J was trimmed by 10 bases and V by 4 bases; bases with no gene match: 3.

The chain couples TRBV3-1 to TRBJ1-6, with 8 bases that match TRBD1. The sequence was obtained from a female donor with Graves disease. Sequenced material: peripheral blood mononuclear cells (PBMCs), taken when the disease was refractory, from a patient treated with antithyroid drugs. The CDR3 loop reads CASSLRQGSPLHF. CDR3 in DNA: TGTGCCAGCAGCCTTCGACAGGGGTCACCCCTCCACTTT.